The clone carrying this TCR beta chain was seen once. J lost 6 bases, V lost 1 base, and 0 bases had no gene match. CDR1 and CDR2 (germline): LGHNA, YNFKEQ. The CDR3 covers 14 residues. The sample is drawn from a study of blood T cell repertoires in COVID-19. As for the study in general: Some COVID-19 samples were acute and others convalescent; all came from the United States, Italy and Spain.

The data were produced by immunoSEQ multiplex PCR, yet TCRdb's version contains in-frame clones alone and is incomplete. The sample lists 150,000 or so clones; around 74% were seen once. Sequenced material: peripheral blood. This chain links TRBV4-2 with TRBJ2-3; 11 bases fit TRBD1. The clonotype comes from a woman at least 80 years old with acute or convalescent COVID-19. CDR3 sequence (DNA): TGTGCCAGCAGCCAAGGGACAGGGGGCGATACGCAGTATTTT. Protein: CASSQGTGGDTQYF.